Listed below are T cell receptor beta chains from one sample, sequenced in a study of blood T cell repertoires in COVID-19. TCRdb's copy holds only in-frame clones and misses some; the assay was immunoSEQ multiplex PCR. The repertoire includes 85,000 to 130,000 clones, 91% of them detected once, and approximately 6% sits in the top ten. Sequencing input: peripheral blood. All receptors derive from a human donor in a cohort sampled during active COVID-19. CDR3s include the opening cysteine and the closing phenylalanine or tryptophan. A D gene is named only where the DNA matches it firmly. Clone size, where shown, is once, few, many, or a class for clones that have expanded.

CASRTSGAVTGELFF	TGTGCCAGTAGGACTAGCGGGGCGGTCACCGGGGAGCTGTTTTTT	once	TRBJ2-2	TRBV19	TRBD2
CSVELGQGKGYTF	TGCAGCGTTGAACTAGGACAGGGAAAGGGCTACACCTTC	-	TRBJ1-2	TRBV29-1	TRBD1
CASSFGTGADTQYF	TGTGCCAGCAGCTTCGGGACAGGAGCAGATACGCAGTATTTT	-	TRBJ2-3	TRBV5-6	TRBD1
CSVEGLAGGNEQFF	TGCAGCGTTGAAGGACTAGCGGGAGGCAATGAGCAGTTCTTC	-	TRBJ2-1	TRBV29-1	TRBD2
CASSYSRSSGANVLTF	TGTGCCAGCAGTTACTCCCGGAGCTCTGGGGCCAACGTCCTGACTTTC	-	TRBJ2-6	TRBV6-5	-
CASSQGTSGRYEQYF	TGCGCCAGCAGCCAAGGGACTAGCGGGAGGTACGAGCAGTACTTC	-	TRBJ2-7	TRBV4-1	TRBD2
CASTDQNYEQYF	TGTGCCAGCACTGACCAGAACTACGAGCAGTACTTC	-	TRBJ2-7	TRBV2	-
CASSVGTSGMDTQYF	TGTGCCAGCAGCGTGGGGACTAGCGGGATGGATACGCAGTATTTT	-	TRBJ2-3	TRBV9	TRBD2
CASSLIARSRQETQYF	TGTGCCAGCAGCTTAATAGCTCGGAGCCGCCAAGAGACCCAGTACTTC	-	TRBJ2-5	TRBV5-7	-
CASSYTGQSAEAFF	TGTGCCAGCAGTTATACCGGACAATCAGCTGAAGCTTTCTTT	-	TRBJ1-1	TRBV6-5	-
CASSYGAGDWGYTF	TGTGCCAGCAGTTACGGGGCTGGGGATTGGGGCTACACCTTC	-	TRBJ1-2	TRBV6-5	-
CASSQVNSLYF	TGTGCCAGCAGCCAAGTGAATAGCTTGTATTTT	many	TRBJ2-3	TRBV3-1/TRBV3-2	-
CASSSDRASTDTQYF	TGTGCCAGCAGTTCAGACAGGGCCTCCACAGATACGCAGTATTTT	-	TRBJ2-3	TRBV2	TRBD1
CASSRGGIYEQYF	TGCGCCAGCAGCCGCGGGGGGATATACGAGCAGTACTTC	-	TRBJ2-7	TRBV5-1	TRBD2
CASSRSNSYEQYF	TGTGCCAGCAGTAGGAGTAACTCCTACGAGCAGTACTTC	-	TRBJ2-7	TRBV12-3/TRBV12-4	-
CASSLGTGDNEQFF	TGTGCCAGCAGCTTAGGGACGGGGGACAATGAGCAGTTCTTC	-	TRBJ2-1	TRBV7-8	-
CASSLLSGANVLTF	TGTGCCAGCAGCTTATTATCTGGGGCCAACGTCCTGACTTTC	-	TRBJ2-6	TRBV11-2	-
CAWNRENSPLHF	TGTGCCTGGAACCGGGAGAATTCACCCCTCCACTTT	few	TRBJ1-6	TRBV30	-
CASSYAGTGNTIYF	TGTGCCAGCAGTTACGCGGGAACTGGAAACACCATATATTTT	-	TRBJ1-3	TRBV6-6	-
CASSPHRNEQFF	TGTGCCAGCAGTCCACACAGGAATGAGCAGTTCTTC	-	TRBJ2-1	TRBV27	-
CASGAPGEETQYF	TGTGCTAGTGGTGCCCCCGGGGAAGAGACCCAGTACTTC	once	TRBJ2-5	TRBV12-5	-
CASSEGPRYEQYF	TGTGCCAGCAGTGAAGGGCCCCGCTACGAGCAGTACTTC	-	TRBJ2-7	TRBV6-1	-
CASSPPGERNQPQHF	TGTGCCAGCAGCCCGCCAGGGGAGCGCAATCAGCCCCAGCATTTT	-	TRBJ1-5	TRBV7-6	-
CASSLRRQMRNIQYF	TGTGCCAGCAGTTTACGTCGACAGATGAGAAACATTCAGTACTTC	-	TRBJ2-4	TRBV28	-
CASSPGRSTDTQYF	TGTGCCAGCTCACCCGGGAGAAGCACAGATACGCAGTATTTT	-	TRBJ2-3	TRBV18	-
CASSQSGGRGPGYGYTF	TGTGCCAGCAGCCAAAGTGGGGGCAGGGGGCCAGGCTATGGCTACACCTTC	-	TRBJ1-2	TRBV14	TRBD1
CASSLGQVAYNEQFF	TGTGCCAGCAGTCTGGGACAGGTCGCATACAATGAGCAGTTCTTC	-	TRBJ2-1	TRBV27	TRBD1
CASSQDPTTNNEQFF	TGTGCCAGCAGCCAAGACCCTACTACGAACAATGAGCAGTTCTTC	-	TRBJ2-1	TRBV3-1/TRBV3-2	-
CASSPINPPLAGGIYEQYF	TGTGCCAGCAGTCCTATAAACCCTCCCCTAGCGGGAGGTATCTACGAGCAGTACTTC	-	TRBJ2-7	TRBV27	TRBD2
CASSRTSGRLTGELFF	TGTGCCAGCAGCCGGACTAGCGGGAGGCTCACCGGGGAGCTGTTTTTT	-	TRBJ2-2	TRBV11-3	TRBD2
CASSSPDRGLGYTF	TGTGCCAGCAGCTCTCCTGACAGGGGTTTGGGCTACACCTTC	-	TRBJ1-2	TRBV5-4	TRBD1
CASSHWTSGNNEQFF	TGTGCCAGCAGCCACTGGACTAGCGGAAACAATGAGCAGTTCTTC	-	TRBJ2-1	TRBV6-2/TRBV6-3	TRBD2
CASSLSLSTEAFF	TGTGCCAGCAGCTTGTCACTGAGCACTGAAGCTTTCTTT	-	TRBJ1-1	TRBV5-5	-
CAGNRGPHNQPQHF	TGTGCCGGAAACAGGGGGCCACACAATCAGCCCCAGCATTTT	-	TRBJ1-5	TRBV3-1/TRBV3-2	TRBD1
CASRPRQGLYEQYF	TGTGCCAGCCGGCCGAGACAGGGCCTCTACGAGCAGTACTTC	-	TRBJ2-7	TRBV6-5	TRBD1
CASSQEWDRGRLVLYTEAFF	TGCGCCAGCAGCCAAGAGTGGGACAGGGGGCGGTTGGTCTTGTACACTGAAGCTTTCTTT	-	TRBJ1-1	TRBV4-3	TRBD1
CASSLGDSRSEKLFF	TGTGCCAGCAGCTTGGGGGACAGCCGGTCTGAAAAACTGTTTTTT	-	TRBJ1-4	TRBV5-5	TRBD1
CASGGGTYEQYF	TGTGCCAGCGGGGGGGGAACCTACGAGCAGTACTTC	-	TRBJ2-7	TRBV7-9	TRBD2
CAWSVGTDTQYF	TGTGCCTGGAGTGTCGGCACAGATACGCAGTATTTT	-	TRBJ2-3	TRBV30	-
CASSLIRTTVGELFF	TGTGCCAGCAGCTTGATTCGTACAACCGTCGGGGAGCTGTTTTTT	-	TRBJ2-2	TRBV7-9	-
CASSPPGSTAFF	TGTGCCAGCAGCCCTCCTGGGAGCACGGCTTTCTTT	once	TRBJ1-1	TRBV7-2	-
CASSIGASGSTDTQYF	TGTGCCAGTAGTATAGGGGCTAGCGGGAGCACAGATACGCAGTATTTT	-	TRBJ2-3	TRBV19	TRBD2
CASSPLQGNEAFF	TGTGCCAGCAGCCCACTCCAGGGGAATGAAGCTTTCTTT	-	TRBJ1-1	TRBV7-6	-
CASSDWRETGGEQFF	TGCGCCAGCAGTGATTGGCGGGAGACGGGCGGTGAGCAGTTCTTC	-	TRBJ2-1	TRBV10-2	TRBD2
CASSTGTSGGPNTGELFF	TGTGCCAGCAGTACCGGGACTAGCGGGGGCCCGAACACCGGGGAGCTGTTTTTT	-	TRBJ2-2	TRBV2	TRBD2
CASSQSLSLETQYF	TGCGCCAGCAGCCAGTCTCTTAGTTTGGAGACCCAGTACTTC	-	TRBJ2-5	TRBV4-1	-
CASRGLAGGGQETQYF	TGTGCCAGCAGGGGACTAGCGGGAGGGGGACAAGAGACCCAGTACTTC	-	TRBJ2-5	TRBV5-6	TRBD2
CASRGQAFSNQPQHF	TGTGCCAGCAGGGGACAGGCATTTAGCAATCAGCCCCAGCATTTT	once	TRBJ1-5	TRBV28	TRBD1
CASRPRQGELAGGRETQYF	TGTGCAAGTCGCCCCCGACAAGGGGAGCTAGCGGGAGGTAGGGAGACCCAGTACTTC	-	TRBJ2-5	TRBV12-2	-
CASSMDTGGAFF	TGTGCCAGCAGCATGGACACGGGAGGAGCTTTCTTT	-	TRBJ1-1	TRBV5-5	-
CASSFGLDNEQFF	TGTGCCAGCAGCTTCGGACTAGACAATGAGCAGTTCTTC	-	TRBJ2-1	TRBV11-3	TRBD2
CASSLAWDILSYEQYF	TGCGCCAGCAGCTTGGCATGGGACATCCTGTCCTACGAGCAGTACTTC	-	TRBJ2-7	TRBV5-1	-
CASSLPSIAGGPHEQFF	TGTGCCAGCAGCTTACCGTCTATAGCGGGAGGGCCTCATGAGCAGTTCTTC	-	TRBJ2-1	TRBV7-2	TRBD2